Listed below are T cell receptor beta chains from one sample, sequenced in a study of blood T cell repertoires in COVID-19. The method was immunoSEQ multiplex PCR; TCRdb's version includes in-frame clones alone and lacks a portion of them. Counted here are about 70,000 clones, 80% to 90% occurring once; the ten biggest clones make up 4% to 5.5%. Source material: peripheral blood. The receptors come from a man aged 50-59 years with active COVID-19. The CDR3 runs from the conserved cysteine through the conserved F or W. Each record gives: clone size, J gene, V gene, D gene, CDR3 DNA, CDR3 protein. D genes are given only for firm matches. The size entry is marked missing in some rows and otherwise reads once, few, many or a size class.

- | TRBJ2-1 | TRBV6-1 | - | TGTGCCAGCAGTGAATTGTTAGCCTCGTCGGGCAATGAGCAGTTCTTC | CASSELLASSGNEQFF
- | TRBJ2-1 | TRBV11-3 | TRBD1 | TGTGCCAGCAGCTTTTCGAGAAGTCGGGACAGATACAATGAGCAGTTCTTC | CASSFSRSRDRYNEQFF
- | TRBJ2-5 | TRBV10-3 | - | TGTGCCATCAGTGAGAGGGGGTTGGAGACCCAGTACTTC | CAISERGLETQYF
few | TRBJ2-7 | TRBV28 | TRBD2 | TGTGCCAGCAGTCAAGCGGGAGGGCCCCTGGCGGAGCAGTACTTC | CASSQAGGPLAEQYF
- | TRBJ2-1 | TRBV18 | - | TGTGCCAGCTCACGAGAAGCAAATGAGCAGTTCTTC | CASSREANEQFF
- | TRBJ2-7 | TRBV10-1 | TRBD2 | TGCGCCAGCAGTGAGGCCGGGACTAGCGGGAGAAAGATCTCCTACGAGCAGTACTTC | CASSEAGTSGRKISYEQYF
few | TRBJ2-2 | TRBV15 | - | TGTGCCACCAGTACAGTCACCGGGGAGCTGTTTTTT | CATSTVTGELFF
- | TRBJ1-1 | TRBV19 | - | TGTGCCAGTGAAACAGGGCTTGAAGCTTTCTTT | CASETGLEAFF
- | TRBJ1-5 | TRBV27 | - | TGTGCCAGCAGCCCCCAGGTCCCGAAGCCCCAGCATTTT | CASSPQVPKPQHF
- | TRBJ1-1 | TRBV7-2 | TRBD1 | TGTGCCAGCAGCATTCAGGGGGCGCATGATGCTTTCTTT | CASSIQGAHDAFF
- | TRBJ1-1 | TRBV6-5 | - | TGTGCCAGCAGATCTCTCTGGTCAGGCACTGAAGCTTTCTTT | CASRSLWSGTEAFF
- | TRBJ1-1 | TRBV21-1 | - | TGTGCCAGCAGGTATATTATAGCCACAATTCGCACTGAAGCTTTCTTT | CASRYIIATIRTEAFF
- | TRBJ1-2 | TRBV24-1 | TRBD1 | TGTGCCACCAGTGATAGGGACAGCTATGGCTACACCTTC | CATSDRDSYGYTF
- | TRBJ1-3 | TRBV7-9 | - | TGTGCCAGCAGCCCGGACATTTCTGGAAACACCATATATTTT | CASSPDISGNTIYF
once | TRBJ1-1 | TRBV28 | - | TGTGCCAGCATAAACTCTAACACTGAAGCTTTCTTT | CASINSNTEAFF
- | TRBJ2-5 | TRBV6-5 | TRBD1 | TGTGCCAGCAGTTCAGACAGGGTGGAGGAGACCCAGTACTTC | CASSSDRVEETQYF
- | TRBJ2-2 | TRBV9 | TRBD2 | TGTGCCAGCAGCGTAGGGCTAGCGGGAGGGGGTCAAGACACCGGGGAGCTGTTTTTT | CASSVGLAGGGQDTGELFF